Below are 13 T cell receptor beta chains sequenced from a single sample in a study of blood T cell repertoires in COVID-19. The method was immunoSEQ multiplex PCR; TCRdb's version includes in-frame clones alone and lacks a portion of them. The sample yields around 92,000 clones, around 83% seen once. Sequences were obtained from peripheral blood. These receptors all stem from a woman in her fifties or sixties in a cohort sampled during active or convalescent COVID-19.

The chain combines TRBV28 with TRBJ2-7; TRBD1 agrees at 10 bases. The CDR3 runs to 16 residues. Germline assignment: CDR1 MDHEN and CDR2 SYDVKM. The V segment lost 5 bases and the J segment 2 bases; nucleotides outside the gene matches: 9. CDR3 bases: TGTGCCAGCAGTCCCGGGACAGGGGCTACCCCCTACGAGCAGTACTTC. Its protein is CASSPGTGATPYEQYF.

CDR3 amino acids: CASSQDRMRVNYGYTF. The CDR3 nucleotides are TGTGCCAGCAGCCAAGATAGGATGAGGGTAAACTATGGCTACACCTTC. V and J are TRBV3-1 (or the pseudogene TRBV3-2) and TRBJ1-2; D remains unclear. V was shortened by 0 bases and J by 2 bases, with 13 bases between the two germline ends. CDR3 length equals 16 residues. The V gene's germline CDR1 is LGHDT and CDR2 YNNKEL (reference sequence).

This clone was observed a few times. This chain joins TRBV19 and TRBJ1-2, with 9 bases identical to TRBD1. V was pared by 7 bases and J by 1 base, with 10 bases of the junction left unmatched. This CDR3 comprises 16 residues. Germline CDR1 is LNHDA and CDR2 is SQIVND (reference sequence). CDR3 region: CASIRPGTGLNYGYTF. The DNA for the CDR3 is TGTGCCAGTATCCGCCCTGGGACAGGGCTTAACTATGGCTACACCTTC. Looking up the rest from reference TRBV19 and TRBJ1-2 gives the full variable domain: DGGITQSPKYLFRKEGQNVTLSCEQNLNHDAMYWYRQDPGQGLRLIYYSQIVNDFQKGDIAEGYSVSREKKESFPLTVTSAQKNPTAFYLCASIRPGTGLNYGYTFGSGTRLTVV.

The chain employs TRBV6-5 and TRBJ1-1; D is possibly TRBD1 (6 bases). V was clipped by 2 bases and J by 7 bases, with 14 bases between them. This CDR3 comprises 14 residues. Germline V lookup: CDR1 MNHEY, CDR2 SVGAGI. The DNA for the CDR3 is TGTGCCAGCAGTTACGGGAGGGGGAAAAGTGAAGCTTTCTTT. Amino acids: CASSYGRGKSEAFF.

CDR3 in DNA: TGTGCCAGCAGAAGGCGCGGACAGGGGTTAGGGGCAACTAATGAAAAACTGTTTTTT. As protein: CASRRRGQGLGATNEKLFF. The chain employs TRBV21-1 and TRBJ1-4; TRBD1 reflects the table's D call only, with no check against the DNA. TRBV21-1 is designated a pseudogene. This CDR3 comprises 19 residues.

The chain couples TRBV21-1 to TRBJ2-3; the table calls TRBD1, which could not be checked here. TRBV21-1 corresponds to a pseudogene. The CDR3 spans 14 residues. The DNA of the CDR3 is TGTGCCAGCAGCGACAGGGGCCCTTTAGATACGCAGTATTTT. Translating it yields CASSDRGPLDTQYF.

The rearrangement joins TRBV4-1 to TRBJ2-4; 7 bases are a match to TRBD2. The CDR3 has 17 residues. The germline CDR1 and CDR2 sequences are MGHRA and YSYEKL. V shed 2 bases and J 3 bases; nucleotides not matched to a gene: 10. The CDR3 nucleotides are TGCGCCAGCAGCCAACACCCCGGGAGGACACTCAAAAACATTCAGTACTTC. Its translation: CASSQHPGRTLKNIQYF.

This clone showed up just once. V usage is TRBV19 and J usage is TRBJ2-3; TRBD1 agrees at 10 bases. Trimming took 7 bases from V and 1 from J; bases not matched to a gene: 5. The CDR3 covers 15 residues. Germline V gives CDR1 LNHDA, CDR2 SQIVND (reference sequence). Written as DNA, the CDR3 is TGTGCCAGTAAAAGGACAGGGGGTGGCACAGATACGCAGTATTTT. Translated: CASKRTGGGTDTQYF.

This chain connects TRBV5-1 to TRBJ2-5; TRBD2 matches at 13 bases. The CDR3 runs to 21 residues. Trimming at V came to 3 bases and at J to 1 base, leaving 18 bases not matched to a gene. The germline V gene has CDR1 SGHRS and CDR2 YFSETQ. DNA for the CDR3: TGCGCCAGCAGCTCCATAAAATATGCCGGGACTAGCGGGACCCTCCAAGAGACCCAGTACTTC. Protein product: CASSSIKYAGTSGTLQETQYF.

J is TRBJ1-2 and V is TRBV29-1; possible D gene TRBD1, 5 bases. The CDR3 spans 13 residues. Germline V gives CDR1 SQVTM, CDR2 ANQGSEA. Trimming removed 3 bases at V and 4 bases at J, with 12 bases between. This CDR3 is CSVDAGTRYGYTF. CDR3 in DNA: TGCAGCGTTGATGCGGGGACCCGCTATGGCTACACCTTC.

This sequence joins TRBV5-6 and TRBJ1-2; 9 bases fit TRBD1. CDR3 length: 13 residues. Germline CDR1 is SGHDT and CDR2 is YYEEEE. J lost 6 bases, V lost 4 bases, and 4 bases had no gene match. The CDR3 nucleotides are TGTGCCAGCAGCCTGCGACAGGGGGATGGCTACACCTTC. Amino acids: CASSLRQGDGYTF. The variable domain in full, with the rest retrieved from reference TRBV5-6 and TRBJ1-2, is DAGVTQSPTHLIKTRGQQVTLRCSPKSGHDTVSWYQQALGQGPQFIFQYYEEEERQRGNFPDRFSGHQFPNYSSELNVNALLLGDSALYLCASSLRQGDGYTFGSGTRLTVV.

The chain couples TRBV19 to TRBJ1-1; 9 bases line up with TRBD1. Germline loops: CDR1 LNHDA, CDR2 SQIVND (reference sequence). CDR3 length equals 16 residues. The V gene end was trimmed by 2 bases and the J gene end by 6 bases; junction bases not matched to a gene: 10. CDR3 sequence: CASSISPGQGRSEAFF. In nucleotides, the CDR3 is TGTGCCAGTAGTATAAGTCCCGGACAGGGGAGGTCTGAAGCTTTCTTT.

This clone occurred once. The J gene is TRBJ1-6, the V gene TRBV5-8, with TRBD1 identical over 7 bases. Germline lookup yields CDR1 SGHTS and CDR2 YDEGEE. J lost 5 bases, V lost 3 bases, and 2 bases had no gene match. The CDR3 runs 14 residues. Written as DNA, the CDR3 is TGTGCCAGCAGCTCGGGACAGAATAATTCACCCCTCCACTTT. Translated, it gives CASSSGQNNSPLHF.